This TCR beta chain was obtained from a study of T cell repertoires in cytomegalovirus infection (dated by TCRdb to between 2018 and 2020). For the wider study: Donor HLA type was relevant to the analysis, as public TCR beta signatures indicated carriage of CMV infection together with the matching HLA type. Results and caveats for the whole study, not just this receptor: Cumulative frequency of public TCR beta family members discriminated carriers of CMV infection plus the relevant HLA type in this cohort and an independent roughly 320-donor cohort. The ex vivo response was dominated by HLA-C-restricted CMV-specific TCR beta clonotypes, which also provided the single most frequent clonotype in two of eight donors.

This clonotype was counted between two and nine times. What antigen it recognizes has not been identified. No base quality values were provided; no much bigger clone lies one nucleotide off. The instrument was an Illumina HiSeq 1500. TCRdb took the public reads, trimmed them with fastp at Q25, ran MiXCR for clone calling and kept in-frame beta chains. Rows merge per CDR3 protein into single entries with the most common DNA and genes. The sample contains hundreds of thousands of distinct CDR3 sequences, 20% to 25% of them found a single time. Of the sample, 8% falls within the top ten clones. Ends trimmed: V by 4 bases, J by 3 bases; bases unmatched to a gene: 2. The CDR3 measures 13 amino acids from cysteine to valine. The sequence is cut down to CDR3 DNA, 39 bases in frame from base 1. Taken from the germline V gene, the CDR1 and CDR2 loops are ENHRY and SYGVKD.

The rearranged chain carries TRBV10-3 and TRBJ2-7; 8 central bases correspond to TRBD1. What was sequenced was CD8+ T cells from PBMCs. This sequence originates from a human donor in good health (CMV status not recorded). Some clones in this sample may be carry-over from other donors' samples. The nucleotides are TGTGCCATCAGTGCGGGACAGGACTACGAGCAGTACGTC. This sequence encodes CAISAGQDYEQYV.